This T cell receptor beta chain was obtained from a study of tissue T cells after allogeneic stem cell transplantation. Profiled with immunoSEQ multiplex PCR; TCRdb holds only in-frame clones, not every one. The sample consists of roughly 8,900 clones, 40% to 55% of them appearing once. The junction had 6 bases not matched to a gene; V was cut back by 4 bases and J by 6 bases. The CDR3 consists of 14 residues. Germline V CDR1 and CDR2: KGHPV, FQNQEV (reference sequence). For this clone: Antigen specificity is unknown. Here the gene names and germline are mouse. The CDR3 is cut off 1 residue early in the read; its end comes from the germline J gene.

Broader study findings: The study did not identify alloreactive or antigen-specific tissue TCRs, and some clones might be persisting host cells. In patients and mice, blood and spleen missed much of tissue repertoire. Sampling depth was limited, and the cohort was small and clinically varied.

Time point here: mouse harvest day 7 after allogeneic transplant. Tail vein injection delivered 10^7 T-cell-depleted bone marrow cells and 10^6 splenic CD5+ T cells. Mice had MHC-mismatched B6 into BALB/c GVHD, sampled day 7 or 14. Sequenced material: gut tissue. The clonotype comes from a female BALB/c mouse given C57BL/6 T cells with graft-versus-host disease after an allogeneic hematopoietic cell transplant. V and J are TRBV26 and TRBJ2-7, with 10 bases identical to TRBD2. The sequenced CDR3 bases are TGTGCCAGCAGTCCCCGACTGGGGGGAAGTGAACAGTAC. Protein sequence: CASSPRLGGSEQY. The whole CDR3 protein reads CASSPRLGGSEQYF.